The 7 T cell receptor beta chains presented below share a single source sample, sequenced in a study of cytomegalovirus exposure and HLA in healthy donors. The PCR employed 60 Vbeta primers together with 13 Jbeta primers. The repertoire was sequenced with immunoSEQ multiplex PCR; TCRdb's copy has only in-frame clones and lacks some. The sample includes around 130,000 clones, around 78% seen only once; the top ten take 1.8%. The sample comprised PBMCs. Receptors were obtained from a woman between 50 and 59 years old in good health and CMV-seronegative.

The rearrangement uses TRBV30 and TRBJ2-3; TRBD2 aligns across 8 bases. Per the germline V gene, CDR1 is GTSNPN and CDR2 is SVGIG (reference sequence). Losses at the gene ends were 2 bases for V and 2 bases for J; bases not matched to a gene: 3. This CDR3 has 14 residues. In nucleotides, the CDR3 is TGTGCCTGGAGTAGCGGGAGTATCACAGATACGCAGTATTTT. Protein sequence: CAWSSGSITDTQYF.

The V call is TRBV2, the J call TRBJ2-5, with 9 bases fitting TRBD1. After removal of 2 bases from V and 4 bases from J, the junction contained 2 bases not matched to a gene. The V gene's germline CDR1 is SNHLY and CDR2 FYNNEI. This CDR3 spans 14 amino acids. The CDR3: CASSETGGVETQYF. The CDR3 coding sequence is TGTGCCAGCAGTGAAACAGGGGGCGTAGAGACCCAGTACTTC.

The rearrangement joins TRBV27 to TRBJ1-2; TRBD1 matches at 11 bases. The germline V gene encodes CDR1 MNHEY and CDR2 SMNVEV (reference sequence). V shed 5 bases and J 7 bases; nucleotides not matched to a gene: 6. The CDR3 has 14 amino acids. In DNA form, the CDR3 reads TGTGCCAGCAGTCCCCGGACAGGGGGCTCTGGCTACACCTTC. Protein product: CASSPRTGGSGYTF.

The CDR3 spells CALTGTNYGYTF. Written as DNA, the CDR3 is TGTGCCTTGACAGGGACTAACTATGGCTACACCTTC. This chain links TRBV30 with TRBJ1-2; TRBD1 matches 7 bases. Germline-derived CDR1 and CDR2 are GTSNPN and SVGIG (reference sequence). The CDR3 is 12 amino acids. V shed 7 bases and J 0 bases; nucleotides not matched to a gene: 2.

For the CDR3, the DNA is TGTGCCAGCAGTCGGCTAGCGGGAGTAAGCGACGAGCAGTACGTC. Translated, it gives CASSRLAGVSDEQYV. The rearrangement joins TRBV27 to TRBJ2-7, with 10 nucleotides matching TRBD2. Germline V gene lookup returns CDR1 MNHEY and CDR2 SMNVEV (reference sequence). Trimming at V came to 5 bases and at J to 5 bases, leaving 9 bases not matched to a gene. The CDR3 is 15 residues long.

The chain joins TRBV6-1 to TRBJ2-1; possibly TRBD1 for D (5 bases). CDR1 is MNHNS and CDR2 is SASEGT in the germline V gene. This CDR3 region has 15 residues. V dropped 6 bases and J dropped 7 bases, with 19 bases sitting between them. The CDR3 region has the DNA TGTGCCAGCAGCCCAAGTGGGGCCGGATTGAATGAGCAGTTCTTC. Residues: CASSPSGAGLNEQFF.

This clone was seen only once. The V gene is TRBV11-3, the J gene TRBJ2-1; 9 bases fit TRBD2. CDR1 is SGHNT, CDR2 YENEEA, per germline. After removal of 5 bases from V and 3 bases from J, the junction contained 5 bases not matched to a gene. The CDR3 totals 15 residues. The CDR3: CASSISGSGYNEQFF. The CDR3 nucleotides are TGTGCCAGCAGCATTAGCGGGAGCGGCTACAATGAGCAGTTCTTC.